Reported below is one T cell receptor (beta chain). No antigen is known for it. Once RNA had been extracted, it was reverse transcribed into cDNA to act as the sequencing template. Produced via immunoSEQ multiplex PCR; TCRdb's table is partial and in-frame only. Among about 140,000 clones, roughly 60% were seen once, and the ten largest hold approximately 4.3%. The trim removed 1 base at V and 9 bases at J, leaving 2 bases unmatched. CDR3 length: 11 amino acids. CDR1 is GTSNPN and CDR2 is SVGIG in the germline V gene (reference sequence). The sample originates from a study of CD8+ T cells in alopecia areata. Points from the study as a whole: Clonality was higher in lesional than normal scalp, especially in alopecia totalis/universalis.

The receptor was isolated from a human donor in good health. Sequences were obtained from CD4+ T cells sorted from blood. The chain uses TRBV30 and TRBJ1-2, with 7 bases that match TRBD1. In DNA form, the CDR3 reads TGTGCCTGGAGTGGGACAGGCCGCTACACCTTC. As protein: CAWSGTGRYTF.